This T cell receptor beta chain was observed in a study of cytomegalovirus exposure and HLA in healthy donors. 13 Jbeta primers and 60 Vbeta primers were used for the PCR. Repertoires were generated with immunoSEQ multiplex PCR, while TCRdb's copy carries only in-frame clones and drops some. The sample has approximately 140,000 clones, approximately 80% seen once. The germline V gene encodes CDR1 SEHNR and CDR2 FQNEAQ (reference sequence). V lost 3 bases to trimming and J lost 6 bases, with 2 bases between them. The CDR3 is made up of 11 amino acids. This TCR came from a man younger than 35 in good health and CMV-seronegative. The specimen sequenced was PBMCs. The rearrangement links TRBV7-9 to TRBJ2-2; D unclear. The CDR3 bases are TGTGCCAGCAGCTTCGCCGGGGAGCTGTTTTTT. Translated: CASSFAGELFF.